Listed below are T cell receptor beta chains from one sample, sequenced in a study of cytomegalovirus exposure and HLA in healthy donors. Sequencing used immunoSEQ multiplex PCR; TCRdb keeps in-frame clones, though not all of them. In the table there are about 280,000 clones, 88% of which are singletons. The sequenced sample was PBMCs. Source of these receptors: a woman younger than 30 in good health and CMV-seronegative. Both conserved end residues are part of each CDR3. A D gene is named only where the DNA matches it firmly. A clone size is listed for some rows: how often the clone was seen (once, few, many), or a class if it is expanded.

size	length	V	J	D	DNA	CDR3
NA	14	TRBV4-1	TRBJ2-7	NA	TGCGCCAGCAGCCAAGTGTCCTCCGAGAACGAGCAGTACTTC	CASSQVSSENEQYF
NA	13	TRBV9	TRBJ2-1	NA	TGTGCCAGCAGCGTAGCGGGAGTCAATGAGCAGTTCTTC	CASSVAGVNEQFF
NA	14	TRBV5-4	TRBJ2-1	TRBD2	TGTGCCAGCAGCCCCGGGAGGGTTGCCAATGAGCAGTTCTTC	CASSPGRVANEQFF
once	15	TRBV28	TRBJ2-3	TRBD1	TGTGCCAGCAGCCGCCCCCGACAGGGGGAAGATACGCAGTATTTT	CASSRPRQGEDTQYF
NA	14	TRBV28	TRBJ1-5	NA	TGTGCCAGCAGCCAACGGGGTCGCAATCAGCCCCAGCATTTT	CASSQRGRNQPQHF
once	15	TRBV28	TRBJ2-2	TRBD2	TGTGCCAGCTGCGGACTAGCGGACCAAACCGGGGAGCTGTTTTTT	CASCGLADQTGELFF
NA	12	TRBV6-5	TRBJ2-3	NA	TGTGCCAGCAGCCCGACTAGAGATACGCAGTATTTT	CASSPTRDTQYF
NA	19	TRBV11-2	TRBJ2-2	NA	TGTGCCAGCAGCTTAGTGTTTCTCCCACGTTTTGGAGTTACCGGGGAGCTGTTTTTT	CASSLVFLPRFGVTGELFF
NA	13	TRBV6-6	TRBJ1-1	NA	TGTGCCAGCAGTTACGTGGCGAACACTGAAGCTTTCTTT	CASSYVANTEAFF
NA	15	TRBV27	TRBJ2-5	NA	TGTGCCAGCAGTTTATCGGCAGGCCCTCGAGAGACCCAGTACTTC	CASSLSAGPRETQYF
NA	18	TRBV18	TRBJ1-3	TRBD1	TGTGCCAGCTCACCCCCGGCATCCCTACAGGGGTCTGGAAACACCATATATTTT	CASSPPASLQGSGNTIYF
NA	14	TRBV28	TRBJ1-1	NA	TGTGCCAGCAGTCTTACAGACCTAAGGACTGAAGCTTTCTTT	CASSLTDLRTEAFF
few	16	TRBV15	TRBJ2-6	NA	TGTGCCACCAGCAAGGGGCAGGGGCCAGGGGCCAACGTCCTGACTTTC	CATSKGQGPGANVLTF
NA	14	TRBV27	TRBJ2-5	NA	TGTGCCAGCAGTTTGCCGGGAGACCAAGAGACCCAGTACTTC	CASSLPGDQETQYF
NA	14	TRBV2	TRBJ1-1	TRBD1	TGTGCCAGCACCGGGACAGGGGAGAGCACTGAAGCTTTCTTT	CASTGTGESTEAFF
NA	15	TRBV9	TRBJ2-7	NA	TGTGCCAGCAGCGTAAGCGGTACTCCCACCTACGAGCAGTACTTC	CASSVSGTPTYEQYF
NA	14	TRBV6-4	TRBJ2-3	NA	TGTGCCAGCTCCCACTCCCCCAGCACAGATACGCAGTATTTT	CASSHSPSTDTQYF
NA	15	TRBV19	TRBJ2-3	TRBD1	TGTGCCAGTAGTCCCCGGACAGGCCGCTGGCGTACGCAGTATTTT	CASSPRTGRWRTQYF
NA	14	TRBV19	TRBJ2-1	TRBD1	TGTGCCAGTAGTACCGACAGGGCGTCCCGTGAGCAGTTCTTC	CASSTDRASREQFF
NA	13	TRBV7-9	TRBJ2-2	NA	TGTGCCAGCAGCTTAGTTGTGGGACTGGAGCTGTTTTTT	CASSLVVGLELFF
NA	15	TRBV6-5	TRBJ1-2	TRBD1	TGTGCCAGCAGTTACTCCGGGACAGCGCCTTATGGCTACACCTTC	CASSYSGTAPYGYTF
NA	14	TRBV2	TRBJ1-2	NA	TGTGCCAGCAGTGAAGGCAGAATTAACTATGGCTACACCTTC	CASSEGRINYGYTF
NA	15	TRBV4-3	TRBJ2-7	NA	TGCGCCAGCAGCCAAGAGGCCAGGGGGGACTACGAGCAGTACTTC	CASSQEARGDYEQYF
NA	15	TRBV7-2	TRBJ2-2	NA	TGTGCCAGCAGCTTTACCACTAGCTATACCGGGGAGCTGTTTTTT	CASSFTTSYTGELFF
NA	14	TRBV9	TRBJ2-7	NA	TGTGCCAGCAGCGTGGGACTCAAAGCCTACGAGCAGTACTTC	CASSVGLKAYEQYF
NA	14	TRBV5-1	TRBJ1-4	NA	TGCGCCAGCAGCCCCACCCGGGGGGATGAAAAACTGTTTTTT	CASSPTRGDEKLFF
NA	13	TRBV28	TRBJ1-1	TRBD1	TGTGCCAGCAGTTGGACAGGGGGTTTTGAAGCTTTCTTT	CASSWTGGFEAFF
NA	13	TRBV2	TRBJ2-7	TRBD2	TGTGCCAGCGGCGGGGGAGCCTCCTACGAGCAGTACTTC	CASGGGASYEQYF
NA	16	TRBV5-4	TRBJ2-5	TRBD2	TGTGCCAGCAGCTTGGCCGGGACTAATAGACAAGAGACCCAGTACTTC	CASSLAGTNRQETQYF
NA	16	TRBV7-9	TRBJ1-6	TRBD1	TGTGCCAGCAGCCCTAGGACAGGCGGAAATAATTCACCCCTCCACTTT	CASSPRTGGNNSPLHF
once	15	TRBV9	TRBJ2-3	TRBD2	TGTGCCAGCAGCGCTGACCAGGGGACTAGGGAGACGCAGTATTTT	CASSADQGTRETQYF
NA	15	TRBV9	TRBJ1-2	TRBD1	TGTGCCAGCAGCGCGGGACAGGGAGCGGACTATGGCTACACCTTC	CASSAGQGADYGYTF
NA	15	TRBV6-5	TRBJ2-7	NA	TGTGCCAGCAGTTATGATGCCGCGGAGTTCTACGAGCAGTACTTC	CASSYDAAEFYEQYF
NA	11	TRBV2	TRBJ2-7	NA	TGTGCCAGCAGCCGGGGGTGGGAGCAGTACTTC	CASSRGWEQYF
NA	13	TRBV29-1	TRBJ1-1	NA	TGCAGCGTTTACAGTCAGGGGTACACTGAAGCTTTCTTT	CSVYSQGYTEAFF
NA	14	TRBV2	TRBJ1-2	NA	TGTGCCAGCAGTGAAGATGAGGGCAACTATGGCTACACCTTC	CASSEDEGNYGYTF
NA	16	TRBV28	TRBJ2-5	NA	TGTGCCAGCAGTCATCCCTGGACGGACAGCGGAGAGACCCAGTACTTC	CASSHPWTDSGETQYF
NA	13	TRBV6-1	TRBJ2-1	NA	TGTGCCAGCAGCTACAACAGGGAAAATGAGCAGTTCTTC	CASSYNRENEQFF
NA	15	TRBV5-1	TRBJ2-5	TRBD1	TGCGCCAGCAGCTTGGAGGGGACAGGGCAACAGACCCAGTACTTC	CASSLEGTGQQTQYF
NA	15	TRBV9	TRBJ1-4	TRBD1	TGTGCCAGCAGCGTGATGGACAGGTCCAATGAAAAACTGTTTTTT	CASSVMDRSNEKLFF
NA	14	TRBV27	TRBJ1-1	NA	TGTGCCAGCAGTTTTGCAGGGTTGAACACTGAAGCTTTCTTT	CASSFAGLNTEAFF
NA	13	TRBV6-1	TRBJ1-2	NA	TGTGCCAGCAGTGTTACAGGGTCTAATGGCTACACCTTC	CASSVTGSNGYTF
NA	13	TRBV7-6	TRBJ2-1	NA	TGTGCCAGCAGCCCTGCCGGCTACAATGAGCAGTTCTTC	CASSPAGYNEQFF
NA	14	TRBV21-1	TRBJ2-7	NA	TGTGCCAGCAGCACTCCGACAGGGGGGTACGAGCAGTACTTC	CASSTPTGGYEQYF
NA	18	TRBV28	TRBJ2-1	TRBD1	TGTGCCAGCAGTATCGGGACAGGGAATCGATGGGCCCTCAATGAGCAGTTCTTC	CASSIGTGNRWALNEQFF